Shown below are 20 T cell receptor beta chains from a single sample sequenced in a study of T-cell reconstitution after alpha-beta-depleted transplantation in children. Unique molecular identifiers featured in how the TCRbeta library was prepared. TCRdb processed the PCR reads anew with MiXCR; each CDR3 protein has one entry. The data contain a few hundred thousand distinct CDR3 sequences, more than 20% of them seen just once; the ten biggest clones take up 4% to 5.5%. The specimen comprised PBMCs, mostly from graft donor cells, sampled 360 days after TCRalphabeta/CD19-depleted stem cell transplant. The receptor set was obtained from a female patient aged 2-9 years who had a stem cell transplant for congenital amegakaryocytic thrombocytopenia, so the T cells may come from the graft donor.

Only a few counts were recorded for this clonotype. CDR3 sequence reads: CASSLTGTSNAGELFF. The CDR3 DNA reads as TGTGCCAGCAGCTTAACAGGGACTAGTAACGCCGGGGAGCTGTTTTTT. The chain carries TRBV7-3 and TRBJ2-2, with 8 nucleotides matching TRBD2. V was clipped by 0 bases and J by 6 bases; unmatched bases: 6. Germline V gene data show CDR1 as SGHTA and CDR2 as FQGTGA. This CDR3 is 16 amino acids long.

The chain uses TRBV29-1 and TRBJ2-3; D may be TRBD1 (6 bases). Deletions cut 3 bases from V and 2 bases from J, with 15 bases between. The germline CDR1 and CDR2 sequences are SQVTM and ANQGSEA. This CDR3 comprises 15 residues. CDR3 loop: CSVEDSVVDTDTQYF. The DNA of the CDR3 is TGCAGCGTTGAGGACAGTGTGGTTGACACAGATACGCAGTATTTT.

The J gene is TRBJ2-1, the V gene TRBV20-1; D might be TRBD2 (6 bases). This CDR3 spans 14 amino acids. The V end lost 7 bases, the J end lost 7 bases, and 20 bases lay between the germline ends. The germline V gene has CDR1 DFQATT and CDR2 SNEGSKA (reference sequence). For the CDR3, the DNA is TGCAGTGGCACGGGACTCCCGGTTTCAAATGAGCAGTTCTTC. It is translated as CSGTGLPVSNEQFF.

CDR3 DNA: TGTGCCAGCAGCGTAGGCCAAGGGGGAGATACGCAGTATTTT. It translates to CASSVGQGGDTQYF. The V gene is TRBV9, the J gene TRBJ2-3, with D tentatively TRBD1 (6 bases). Germline V gene data show CDR1 as SGDLS and CDR2 as YYNGEE. The ends were cut back, 0 bases at V and 5 bases at J, with 10 bases in the middle. The CDR3 is 14 amino acids. The whole variable domain, filled in from reference TRBV9 and TRBJ2-3, reads DSGVTQTPKHLITATGQRVTLRCSPRSGDLSVYWYQQSLDQGLQFLIQYYNGEERAKGNILERFSAQQFPDLHSELNLSSLELGDSALYFCASSVGQGGDTQYFGPGTRLTVL.

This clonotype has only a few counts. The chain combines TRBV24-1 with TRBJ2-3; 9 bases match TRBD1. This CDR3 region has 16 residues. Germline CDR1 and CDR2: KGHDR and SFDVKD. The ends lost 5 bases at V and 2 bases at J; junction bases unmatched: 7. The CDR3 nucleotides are TGTGCCACCAGTGGCAGGGGACAGGGCCCCACAGATACGCAGTATTTT. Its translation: CATSGRGQGPTDTQYF.

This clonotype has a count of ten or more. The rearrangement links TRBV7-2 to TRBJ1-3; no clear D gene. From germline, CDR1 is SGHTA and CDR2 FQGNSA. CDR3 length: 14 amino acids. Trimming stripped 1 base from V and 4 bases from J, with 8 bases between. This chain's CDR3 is CASSLGATGNTIYF. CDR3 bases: TGTGCCAGCAGCTTAGGCGCCACGGGAAACACCATATATTTT. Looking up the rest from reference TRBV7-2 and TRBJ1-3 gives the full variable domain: GAGVSQSPSNKVTEKGKDVELRCDPISGHTALYWYRQSLGQGLEFLIYFQGNSAPDKSGLPSDRFSAERTGGSVSTLTIQRTQQEDSAVYLCASSLGATGNTIYFGEGSWLTVV.

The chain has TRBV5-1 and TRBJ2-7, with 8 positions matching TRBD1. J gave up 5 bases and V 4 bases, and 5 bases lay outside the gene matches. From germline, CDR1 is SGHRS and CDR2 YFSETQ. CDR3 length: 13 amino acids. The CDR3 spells CASSIAGGNEQYF. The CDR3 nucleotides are TGCGCCAGCAGCATCGCAGGGGGCAACGAGCAGTACTTC.

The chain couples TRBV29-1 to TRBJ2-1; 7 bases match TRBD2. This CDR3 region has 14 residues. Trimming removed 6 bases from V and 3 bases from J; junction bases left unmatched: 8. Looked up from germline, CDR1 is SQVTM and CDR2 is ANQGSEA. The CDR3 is CSVVGLEGYNEQFF. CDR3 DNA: TGCAGCGTCGTCGGACTAGAGGGCTACAATGAGCAGTTCTTC.

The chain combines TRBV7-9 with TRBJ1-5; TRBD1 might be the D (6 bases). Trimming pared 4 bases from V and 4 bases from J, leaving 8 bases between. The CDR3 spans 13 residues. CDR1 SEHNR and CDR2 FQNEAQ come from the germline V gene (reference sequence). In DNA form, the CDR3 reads TGTGCCAGCAGCTGGGACAAGAATCAGCCCCAGCATTTT. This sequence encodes CASSWDKNQPQHF. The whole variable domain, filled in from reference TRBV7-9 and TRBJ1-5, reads DTGVSQNPRHKITKRGQNVTFRCDPISEHNRLYWYRQTLGQGPEFLTYFQNEAQLEKSRLLSDRFSAERPKGSFSTLEIQRTEQGDSAMYLCASSWDKNQPQHFGDGTRLSIL.

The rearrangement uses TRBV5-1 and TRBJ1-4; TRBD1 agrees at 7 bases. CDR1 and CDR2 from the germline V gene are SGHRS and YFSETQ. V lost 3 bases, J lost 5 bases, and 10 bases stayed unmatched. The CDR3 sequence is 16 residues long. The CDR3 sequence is CASSSLSTGSNEKLFF. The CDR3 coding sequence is TGCGCCAGCAGCTCCCTCTCGACAGGGTCGAATGAAAAACTGTTTTTT.

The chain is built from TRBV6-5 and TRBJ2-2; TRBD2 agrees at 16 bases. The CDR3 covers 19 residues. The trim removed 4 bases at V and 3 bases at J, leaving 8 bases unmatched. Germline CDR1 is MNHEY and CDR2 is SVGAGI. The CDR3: CASSLGLAGGNVHTGELFF. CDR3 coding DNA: TGTGCCAGCAGTTTGGGACTAGCGGGAGGGAACGTTCACACCGGGGAGCTGTTTTTT.

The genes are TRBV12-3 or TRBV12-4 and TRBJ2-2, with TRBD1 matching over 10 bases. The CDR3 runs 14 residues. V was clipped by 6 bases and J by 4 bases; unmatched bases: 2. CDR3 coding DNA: TGTGCCAGCAGACGGACAGGGGGCACCGGGGAGCTGTTTTTT. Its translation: CASRRTGGTGELFF.

The CDR3 is CASIPSGQGAYEQYF. The CDR3 bases are TGTGCCAGCATACCATCCGGACAGGGCGCCTACGAGCAGTACTTC. The V and J genes are TRBV28 and TRBJ2-7; 8 nucleotides match TRBD1. Germline V gene lookup returns CDR1 MDHEN and CDR2 SYDVKM. The CDR3 runs 15 residues. The junction had 10 bases not matched to a gene; V was cut back by 7 bases and J by 2 bases. The full variable domain, with the rest looked up from reference TRBV28 and TRBJ2-7, is DVKVTQSSRYLVKRTGEKVFLECVQDMDHENMFWYRQDPGLGLRLIYFSYDVKMKEKGDIPEGYSVSREKKERFSLILESASTNQTSMYLCASIPSGQGAYEQYFGPGTRLTVT.

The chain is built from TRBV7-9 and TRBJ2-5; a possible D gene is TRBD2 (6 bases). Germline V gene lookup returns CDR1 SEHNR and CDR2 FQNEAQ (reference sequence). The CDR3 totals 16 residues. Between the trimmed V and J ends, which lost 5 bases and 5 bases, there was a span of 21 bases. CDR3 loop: CASSPTGTGGGETQYF. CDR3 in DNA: TGTGCCAGCAGCCCCACCGGGACGGGTGGGGGGGAGACCCAGTACTTC. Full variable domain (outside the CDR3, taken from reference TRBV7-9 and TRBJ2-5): DTGVSQNPRHKITKRGQNVTFRCDPISEHNRLYWYRQTLGQGPEFLTYFQNEAQLEKSRLLSDRFSAERPKGSFSTLEIQRTEQGDSAMYLCASSPTGTGGGETQYFGPGTRLLVL.

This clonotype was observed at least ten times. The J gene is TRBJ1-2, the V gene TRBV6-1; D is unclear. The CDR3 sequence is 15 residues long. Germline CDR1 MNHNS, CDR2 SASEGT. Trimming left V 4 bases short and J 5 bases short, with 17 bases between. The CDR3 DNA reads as TGTGCCAGCAGTGCCGGGAACAGTCGTCCTTATGGCTACACCTTC. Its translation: CASSAGNSRPYGYTF.

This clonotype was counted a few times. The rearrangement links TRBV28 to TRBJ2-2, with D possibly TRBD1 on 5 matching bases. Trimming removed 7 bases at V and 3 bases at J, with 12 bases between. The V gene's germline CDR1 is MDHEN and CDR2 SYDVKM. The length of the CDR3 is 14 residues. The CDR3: CASMGAGYTGELFF. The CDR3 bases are TGTGCCAGCATGGGTGCAGGGTACACCGGGGAGCTGTTTTTT.

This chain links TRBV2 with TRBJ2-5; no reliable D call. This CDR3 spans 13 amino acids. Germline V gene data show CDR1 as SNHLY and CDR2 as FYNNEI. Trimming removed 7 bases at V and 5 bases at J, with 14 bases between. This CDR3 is CASNSEAWETQYF. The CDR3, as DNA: TGTGCCAGCAATAGTGAGGCGTGGGAGACCCAGTACTTC.

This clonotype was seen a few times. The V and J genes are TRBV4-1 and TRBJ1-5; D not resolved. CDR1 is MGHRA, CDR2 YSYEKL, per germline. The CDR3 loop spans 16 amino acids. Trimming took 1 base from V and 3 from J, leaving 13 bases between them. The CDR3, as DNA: TGCGCCAGCAGCCAAGGGATCGCTTATGTCAATCAGCCCCAGCATTTT. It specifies CASSQGIAYVNQPQHF.

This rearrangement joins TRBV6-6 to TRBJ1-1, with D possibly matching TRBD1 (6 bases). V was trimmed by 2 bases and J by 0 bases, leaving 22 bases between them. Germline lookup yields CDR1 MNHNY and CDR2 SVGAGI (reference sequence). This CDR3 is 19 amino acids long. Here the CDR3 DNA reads TGTGCCAGCAGTTACCGGAGTATTAGGACGGGACACATGAACACTGAAGCTTTCTTT. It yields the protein CASSYRSIRTGHMNTEAFF.

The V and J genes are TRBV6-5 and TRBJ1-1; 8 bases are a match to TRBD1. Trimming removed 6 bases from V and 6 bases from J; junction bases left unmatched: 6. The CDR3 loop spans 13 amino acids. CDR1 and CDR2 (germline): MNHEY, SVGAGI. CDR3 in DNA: TGTGCCAGCAGCTGGACAGGGTTTTCTGAAGCTTTCTTT. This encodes CASSWTGFSEAFF.